These T cell receptor beta chains were read from a single sample in a study of chemoradiotherapy in HPV16-positive cancers. Measured with immunoSEQ multiplex PCR; TCRdb has only the in-frame clones, and not every one. The top ten clones hold more than 3.5% of a sample with some 22,000 clones, less than 90% of them seen once. This sample comprised blood, obtained from a patient who underwent chemoradiotherapy. The receptors come from a human donor with HPV-associated anogenital cancer. Each CDR3 is given with its conserved first and last residue. D genes are given only for firm matches. Clone sizes are given selectively: once, few, many, or a class where the clone is expanded.

NA TRBJ2-7 TRBV5-4 TRBD2 CASSPYIAGGSYEQYF TGTGCCAGCAGCCCCTATATAGCGGGAGGCTCCTACGAGCAGTACTTC
NA TRBJ2-1 TRBV7-9 NA CASSSGPTYNEQFF TGTGCCAGCAGCTCGGGGCCCACTTACAATGAGCAGTTCTTC
NA TRBJ2-3 TRBV6-6 NA CASSPSRGDTQYF TGTGCCAGCAGTCCGTCTAGAGGGGATACGCAGTATTTT
NA TRBJ2-7 TRBV10-3 TRBD1 CAITGGTGASEQYF TGTGCCATCACCGGCGGGACAGGGGCCAGCGAGCAGTACTTC
NA TRBJ2-1 TRBV4-1 TRBD2 CASSLTLAGTYNEQFF TGCGCCAGCAGCCTAACCCTAGCGGGAACCTACAATGAGCAGTTCTTC
NA TRBJ2-7 TRBV5-1 TRBD1 CASSLAGQDYEQYF TGCGCCAGCAGCTTGGCGGGACAGGACTACGAGCAGTACTTC
NA TRBJ2-7 TRBV5-4 NA CASSPSVGSYEQYF TGTGCCAGCAGCCCAAGCGTCGGCTCCTACGAGCAGTACTTC
NA TRBJ1-5 TRBV5-6 TRBD1 CASSFRDRGNQPQHF TGTGCCAGCAGCTTTAGGGACAGGGGAAATCAGCCCCAGCATTTT
NA TRBJ1-5 TRBV10-3 NA CAISERPGGQPQHF TGTGCCATCAGTGAGAGACCCGGGGGTCAGCCCCAGCATTTT
once TRBJ1-3 TRBV30 NA CAWSPLGQLSGNTIYF TGTGCCTGGAGTCCTCTCGGACAGCTCTCTGGAAACACCATATATTTT
NA TRBJ1-4 TRBV5-1 NA CASSLNGPTNEKLFF TGCGCCAGCAGCTTGAACGGCCCAACTAATGAAAAACTGTTTTTT